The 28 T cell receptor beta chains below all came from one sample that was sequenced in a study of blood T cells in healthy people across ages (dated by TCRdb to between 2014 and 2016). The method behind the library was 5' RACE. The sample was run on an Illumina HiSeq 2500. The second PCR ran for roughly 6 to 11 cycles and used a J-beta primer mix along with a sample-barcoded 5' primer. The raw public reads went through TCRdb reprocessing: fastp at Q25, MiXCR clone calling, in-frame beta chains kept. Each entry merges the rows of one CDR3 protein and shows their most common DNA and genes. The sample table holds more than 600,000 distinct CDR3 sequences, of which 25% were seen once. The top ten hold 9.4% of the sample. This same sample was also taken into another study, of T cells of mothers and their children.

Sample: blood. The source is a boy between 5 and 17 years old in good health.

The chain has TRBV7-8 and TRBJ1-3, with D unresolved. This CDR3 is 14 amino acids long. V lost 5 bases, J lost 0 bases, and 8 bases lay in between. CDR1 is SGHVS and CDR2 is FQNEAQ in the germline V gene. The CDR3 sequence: CASSAAVSGNTIYF. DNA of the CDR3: TGTGCCAGCAGCGCCGCAGTCTCTGGAAACACCATATATTTT.

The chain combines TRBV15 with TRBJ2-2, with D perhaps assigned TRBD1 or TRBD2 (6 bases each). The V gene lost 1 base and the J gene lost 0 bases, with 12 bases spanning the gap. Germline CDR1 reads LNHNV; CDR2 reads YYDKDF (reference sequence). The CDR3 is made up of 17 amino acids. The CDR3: CATSRVPGAPNTGELFF. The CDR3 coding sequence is TGTGCCACCAGCAGAGTCCCGGGGGCGCCGAACACCGGGGAGCTGTTTTTT.

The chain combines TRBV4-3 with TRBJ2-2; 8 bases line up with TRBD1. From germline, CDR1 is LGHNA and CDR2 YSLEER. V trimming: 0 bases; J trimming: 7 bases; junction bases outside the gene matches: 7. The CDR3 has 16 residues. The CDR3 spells CASSQDRSGGSGELFF. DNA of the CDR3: TGCGCCAGCAGCCAAGATAGATCAGGGGGCAGCGGGGAGCTGTTTTTT.

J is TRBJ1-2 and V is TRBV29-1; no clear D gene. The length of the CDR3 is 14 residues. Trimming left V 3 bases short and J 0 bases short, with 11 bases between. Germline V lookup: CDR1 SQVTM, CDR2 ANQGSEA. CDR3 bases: TGCAGCGTTGACGAAGACGGAGCTAACTATGGCTACACCTTC. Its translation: CSVDEDGANYGYTF.

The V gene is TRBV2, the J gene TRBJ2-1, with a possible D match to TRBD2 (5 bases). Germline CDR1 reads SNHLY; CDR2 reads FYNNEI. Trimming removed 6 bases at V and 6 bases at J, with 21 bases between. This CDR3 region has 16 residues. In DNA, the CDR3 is TGTGCCAGCAGGTACTACATCGGACTGCGCTTCAATGAGCAGTTCTTC. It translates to CASRYYIGLRFNEQFF.

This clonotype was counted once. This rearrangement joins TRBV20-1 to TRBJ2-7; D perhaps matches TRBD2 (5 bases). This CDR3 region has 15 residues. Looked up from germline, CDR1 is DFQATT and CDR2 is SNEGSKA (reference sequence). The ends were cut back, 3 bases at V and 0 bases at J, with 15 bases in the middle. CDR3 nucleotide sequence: TGCAGTGCTAGCAACCCAGCGGAGAGCTCCTACGAGCAGTACTTC. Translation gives CSASNPAESSYEQYF.

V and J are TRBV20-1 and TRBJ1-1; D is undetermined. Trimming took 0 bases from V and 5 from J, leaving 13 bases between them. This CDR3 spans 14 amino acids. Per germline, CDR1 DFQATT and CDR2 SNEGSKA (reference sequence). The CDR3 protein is CSAREGNLRTEAFF. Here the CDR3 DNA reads TGCAGTGCTAGAGAAGGAAACCTAAGGACTGAAGCTTTCTTT.

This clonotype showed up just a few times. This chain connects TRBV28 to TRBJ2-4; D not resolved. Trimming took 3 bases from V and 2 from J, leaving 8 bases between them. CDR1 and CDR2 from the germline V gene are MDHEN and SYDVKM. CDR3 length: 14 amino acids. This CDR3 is CASSLTGSKNIQYF. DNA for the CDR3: TGTGCCAGCAGTTTGACCGGGTCCAAAAACATTCAGTACTTC.

DNA for the CDR3: TGTGCCAGCAGTTACGGGAGTGGCGAGCAGTACTTC. This translates into CASSYGSGEQYF. The rearrangement uses TRBV6-2 or TRBV6-3 and TRBJ2-5, with D perhaps matching TRBD2 (5 bases). The end of the DNA aligns better with TRBJ2-7, so the J call may be wrong. Germline V gene data show CDR1 as MNHEY and CDR2 as SVGEGT. The CDR3 runs to 12 residues.

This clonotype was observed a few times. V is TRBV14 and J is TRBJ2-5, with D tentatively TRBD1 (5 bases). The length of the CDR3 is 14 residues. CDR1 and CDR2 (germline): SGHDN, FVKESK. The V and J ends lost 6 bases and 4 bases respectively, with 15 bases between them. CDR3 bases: TGTGCCAGCAGACGTTGGGGCGGCGGAGAGACCCAGTACTTC. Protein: CASRRWGGGETQYF.

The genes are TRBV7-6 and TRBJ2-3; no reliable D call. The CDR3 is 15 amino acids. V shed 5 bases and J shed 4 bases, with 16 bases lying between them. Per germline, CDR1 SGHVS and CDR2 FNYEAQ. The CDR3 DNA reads TGTGCCAGCAGCGCACTATTAGCATCTGCAGATACGCAGTATTTT. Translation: CASSALLASADTQYF.

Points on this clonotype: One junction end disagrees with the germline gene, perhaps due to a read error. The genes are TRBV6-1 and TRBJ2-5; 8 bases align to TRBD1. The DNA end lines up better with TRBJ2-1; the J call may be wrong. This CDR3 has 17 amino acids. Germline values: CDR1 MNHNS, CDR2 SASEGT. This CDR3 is CTSSEAGGRGRINEQFF. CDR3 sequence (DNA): TGTACCAGCAGTGAAGCAGGGGGCAGGGGGCGGATCAATGAGCAGTTCTTC.

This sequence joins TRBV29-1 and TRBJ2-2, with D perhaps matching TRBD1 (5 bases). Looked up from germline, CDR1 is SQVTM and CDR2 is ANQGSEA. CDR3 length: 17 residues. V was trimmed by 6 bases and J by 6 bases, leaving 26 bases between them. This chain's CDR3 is CSVDSSTGRGLAGELFF. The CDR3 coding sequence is TGCAGCGTCGATTCTTCGACGGGTAGGGGATTAGCCGGGGAGCTGTTTTTT.

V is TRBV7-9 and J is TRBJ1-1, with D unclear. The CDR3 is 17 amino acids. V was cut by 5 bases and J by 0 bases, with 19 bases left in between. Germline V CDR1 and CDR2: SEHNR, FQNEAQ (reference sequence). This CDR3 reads CASSSPVSPDMNTEAFF. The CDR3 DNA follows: TGTGCCAGCAGCAGTCCGGTGAGCCCCGATATGAACACTGAAGCTTTCTTT.

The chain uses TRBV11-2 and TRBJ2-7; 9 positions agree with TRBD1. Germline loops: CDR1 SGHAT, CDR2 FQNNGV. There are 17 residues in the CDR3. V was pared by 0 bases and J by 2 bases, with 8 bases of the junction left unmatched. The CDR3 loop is CASSLDIWTGVPYEQYF. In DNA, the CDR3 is TGTGCCAGCAGCTTAGATATTTGGACAGGGGTTCCCTACGAGCAGTACTTC. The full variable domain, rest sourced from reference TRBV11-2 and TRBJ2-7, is EAGVAQSPRYKIIEKRQSVAFWCNPISGHATLYWYQQILGQGPKLLIQFQNNGVVDDSQLPKDRFSAERLKGVDSTLKIQPAKLEDSAVYLCASSLDIWTGVPYEQYFGPGTRLTVT.

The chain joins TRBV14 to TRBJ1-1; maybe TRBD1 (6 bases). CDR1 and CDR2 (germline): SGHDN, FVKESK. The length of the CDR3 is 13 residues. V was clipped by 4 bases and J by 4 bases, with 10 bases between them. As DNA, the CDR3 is TGTGCCAGCAGCCTCGGGACACCCACTGAAGCTTTCTTT. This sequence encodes CASSLGTPTEAFF.

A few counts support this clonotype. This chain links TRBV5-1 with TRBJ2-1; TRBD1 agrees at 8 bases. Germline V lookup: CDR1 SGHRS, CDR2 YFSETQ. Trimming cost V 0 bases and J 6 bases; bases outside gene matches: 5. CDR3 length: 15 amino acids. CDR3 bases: TGCGCCAGCAGCTTGGAGGACAGGGATGGCAATGAGCAGTTCTTC. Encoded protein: CASSLEDRDGNEQFF.

CDR3 sequence: CASSQDRGSHYGYTF. CDR3 coding DNA: TGCGCCAGCAGCCAAGATCGGGGATCTCACTATGGCTACACCTTC. V is TRBV4-3 and J is TRBJ1-2; no definite D call. V lost 0 bases, J lost 3 bases, and 11 bases lay in between. CDR3 length equals 15 residues. Germline CDR1 reads LGHNA; CDR2 reads YSLEER.

CDR3 residues: CASSPGLAEQQFF. The DNA of the CDR3 is TGCGCCAGCAGCCCCGGACTAGCAGAGCAGCAGTTCTTC. This rearrangement joins TRBV5-1 to TRBJ2-5; 8 bases line up with TRBD2. The last part of the DNA fits TRBJ2-1 better; the J call may be wrong. The CDR3 consists of 13 residues. Germline CDR1 reads SGHRS; CDR2 reads YFSETQ.

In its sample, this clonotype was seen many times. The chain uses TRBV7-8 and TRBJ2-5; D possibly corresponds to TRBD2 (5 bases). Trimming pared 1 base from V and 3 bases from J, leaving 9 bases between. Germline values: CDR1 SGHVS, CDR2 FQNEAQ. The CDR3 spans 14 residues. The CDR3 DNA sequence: TGTGCCAGCAGCTTAGAGGGAGAGGAAGAGACCCAGTACTTC. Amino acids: CASSLEGEEETQYF.

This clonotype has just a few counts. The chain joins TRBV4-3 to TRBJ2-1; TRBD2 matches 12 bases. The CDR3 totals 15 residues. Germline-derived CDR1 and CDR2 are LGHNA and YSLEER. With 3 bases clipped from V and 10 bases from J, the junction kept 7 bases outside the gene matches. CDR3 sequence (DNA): TGCGCCAGCAGCCAGTCTAGCGGGGGGGCCTGGGAGCAGTTCTTC. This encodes CASSQSSGGAWEQFF.

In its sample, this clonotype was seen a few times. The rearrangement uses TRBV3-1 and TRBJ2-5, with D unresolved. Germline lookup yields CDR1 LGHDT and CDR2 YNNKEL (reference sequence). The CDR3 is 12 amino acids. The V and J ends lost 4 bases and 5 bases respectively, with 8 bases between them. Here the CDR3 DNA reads TGTGCCAGCAGCCCCTCCTTGGAGACCCAGTACTTC. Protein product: CASSPSLETQYF.

The CDR3 DNA follows: TGTGCCAGCAGCTTAGCGTTTCACACAGATACGCAGTATTTT. It specifies CASSLAFHTDTQYF. The chain joins TRBV7-2 to TRBJ2-3; D is unclear. This CDR3 has 14 amino acids. The ends were cut back, 0 bases at V and 2 bases at J, with 6 bases in the middle. The germline V gene encodes CDR1 SGHTA and CDR2 FQGNSA.

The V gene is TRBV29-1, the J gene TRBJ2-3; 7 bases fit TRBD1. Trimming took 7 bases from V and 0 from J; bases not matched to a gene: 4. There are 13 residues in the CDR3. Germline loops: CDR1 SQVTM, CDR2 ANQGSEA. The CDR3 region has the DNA TGCAGCGAGGGGGCGACTAGCACAGATACGCAGTATTTT. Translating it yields CSEGATSTDTQYF.

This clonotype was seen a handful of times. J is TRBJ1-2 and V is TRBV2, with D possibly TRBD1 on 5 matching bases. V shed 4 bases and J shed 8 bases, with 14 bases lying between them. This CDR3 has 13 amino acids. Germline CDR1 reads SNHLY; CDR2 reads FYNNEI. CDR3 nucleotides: TGTGCCAGCAGTGGACGGGGGGATGACGGCTACACCTTC. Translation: CASSGRGDDGYTF.

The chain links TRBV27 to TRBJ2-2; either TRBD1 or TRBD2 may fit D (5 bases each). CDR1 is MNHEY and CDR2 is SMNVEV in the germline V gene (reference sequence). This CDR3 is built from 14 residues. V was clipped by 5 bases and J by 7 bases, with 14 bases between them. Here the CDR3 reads CASSPGTSSGELFF. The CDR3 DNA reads TGTGCCAGCAGTCCCGGGACCTCGAGCGGGGAGCTGTTTTTT.

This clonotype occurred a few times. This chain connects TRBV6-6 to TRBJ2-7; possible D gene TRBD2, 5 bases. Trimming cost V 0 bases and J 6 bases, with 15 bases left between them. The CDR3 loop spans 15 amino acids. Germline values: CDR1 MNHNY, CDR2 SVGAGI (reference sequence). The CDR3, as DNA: TGTGCCAGCAGTTACTCCGAGGGAGTACTCTCCGAGCAGTACTTC. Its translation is CASSYSEGVLSEQYF.

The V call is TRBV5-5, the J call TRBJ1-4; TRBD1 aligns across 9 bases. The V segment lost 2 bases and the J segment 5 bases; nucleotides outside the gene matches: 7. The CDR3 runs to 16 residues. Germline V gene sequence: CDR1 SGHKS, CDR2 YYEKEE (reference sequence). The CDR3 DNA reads TGTGCCAGCAGCTTACAGGGGGCGAGGGGCAATGAAAAACTGTTTTTT. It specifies CASSLQGARGNEKLFF. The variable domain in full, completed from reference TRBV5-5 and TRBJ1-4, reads DAGVTQSPTHLIKTRGQQVTLRCSPISGHKSVSWYQQVLGQGPQFIFQYYEKEERGRGNFPDRFSARQFPNYSSELNVNALLLGDSALYLCASSLQGARGNEKLFFGSGTQLSVL.